The clone carrying this T cell receptor beta chain was seen repeatedly, ten times or more. Antigen unknown. This entry is derived from a study of shared clonotypes between healthy human individuals. Genomic DNA belonging to each subset was distributed in equal measure over several immunoSEQ plates. DNA at around 200 ng, 25,000 to 35,000 T cell genomes, went into sorted-subset replicate PCRs. Data came from immunoSEQ multiplex PCR; TCRdb stores just in-frame clones and leaves some out. The sample comprises approximately 980,000 clones, approximately 76% of which are singletons, and approximately 1.5% rests with the top ten. Every one of the donors was a Caucasian adult that lived in Nashville, Tennessee. After removal of 5 bases from V and 2 bases from J, the junction contained 10 bases not matched to a gene. The CDR3 extends over 16 amino acids. The germline V gene has CDR1 SGHTA and CDR2 FQGNSA. The study, taken as a whole, reports: Compared with clonotypes that all four donors shared, non-shared clonotypes had lower generation probabilities.

The chain carries TRBV7-2 and TRBJ2-3; TRBD1 agrees at 7 bases. The sequenced sample was memory CD4+ T cells sorted from blood. Subset: CD45RA-negative fraction. The sequence derives from a young man in good health. In DNA, the CDR3 is TGTGCCAGCAGCGTAGAGGGGGCAGTTATCACAGATACGCAGTATTTT. As protein: CASSVEGAVITDTQYF. The variable domain in full, with the rest retrieved from reference TRBV7-2 and TRBJ2-3, is GAGVSQSPSNKVTEKGKDVELRCDPISGHTALYWYRQSLGQGLEFLIYFQGNSAPDKSGLPSDRFSAERTGGSVSTLTIQRTQQEDSAVYLCASSVEGAVITDTQYFGPGTRLTVL.